Following are 20 T cell receptor beta chains from one sample sequenced in a study of vaccination effects on CD4 cells after COVID-19. The protocol was immunoSEQ multiplex PCR, while the TCRdb copy is restricted to in-frame clones and leaves out a portion. Of 25,000 to 30,000 clones listed, more than 65% are singletons. The antigens of these receptors remain unknown. Pools of viral peptides were used by the ViraFEST assay to expand antigen-specific CD4+ T cells ahead of sequencing. Researchers isolated CD4+ T cells once approximately eleven days of culture had elapsed. Two doses of either BNT162b2 or mRNA-1273 were given to each participant. Sequenced here: CD4+ T cells from PBMCs cultured with HCoV-NL63 spike peptides, sampled after COVID-19 vaccination. The receptor set was obtained from a human donor who received a COVID-19 vaccine.

The chain links TRBV7-8 to TRBJ1-1, with D possibly matching TRBD1 (6 bases). This CDR3 comprises 15 residues. Germline CDR1 reads SGHVS; CDR2 reads FQNEAQ. V was pared by 7 bases and J by 2 bases, with 17 bases between. The CDR3 here is CASTPRGNINTEAFF. CDR3 nucleotide sequence: TGTGCCAGCACCCCTAGGGGGAACATAAACACTGAAGCTTTCTTT.

The rearrangement joins TRBV21-1 to TRBJ2-7; the table's D gene call, TRBD2, was not cross checked with the DNA. TRBV21-1 is designated a pseudogene. The CDR3 consists of 16 residues. CDR3 in amino acids: CASPVTGRTPLYEQYF. CDR3 in DNA: TGTGCCAGCCCTGTCACGGGAAGGACGCCTCTATACGAGCAGTACTTC.

The chain has TRBV5-4 and TRBJ2-1; D is tentatively TRBD1 or TRBD2 (6 bases each). The CDR3 loop spans 15 amino acids. Germline V gene sequence: CDR1 SGHNT, CDR2 YYREEE (reference sequence). The germline V and J ends were trimmed by 0 bases and 4 bases, with 11 bases remaining between them. The CDR3 DNA follows: TGTGCCAGCAGCTTGGAGAGGGGGGCGTACAATGAGCAGTTCTTC. Amino acid sequence: CASSLERGAYNEQFF.

The chain employs TRBV25-1 and TRBJ2-7, with 7 bases matching TRBD2. Trimming took 4 bases from V and 5 from J; bases not matched to a gene: 2. The CDR3 spans 12 residues. Germline lookup yields CDR1 MGHDK and CDR2 SYGVNS. For the CDR3, the DNA is TGTGCCAGCAGTGGGCTAGCGGACGAGCAGTACTTC. It translates to CASSGLADEQYF.

The chain uses TRBV5-1 and TRBJ1-2; 8 bases agree with TRBD1. V dropped 0 bases and J dropped 4; count of bases not matched to a gene: 5. CDR1 SGHRS and CDR2 YFSETQ come from the germline V gene. The CDR3 is 15 residues long. The CDR3 DNA follows: TGCGCCAGCAGCTTGGAGGGACAGGCCATCTATGGCTACACCTTC. The encoded protein is CASSLEGQAIYGYTF.

This clone was seen just once. The rearrangement links TRBV10-3 to TRBJ2-3, with TRBD2 identical over 13 bases. CDR3 size: 18 residues. V lost 5 bases to trimming and J lost 4 bases; unmatched junction nucleotides: 12. The germline V gene has CDR1 ENHRY and CDR2 SYGVKD. CDR3 region: CAISLTGTSGEDADTQYF. The CDR3 DNA reads as TGTGCCATCAGTTTAACCGGGACTAGCGGGGAGGATGCAGATACGCAGTATTTT.

This clone was detected a few times. The chain recombines TRBV19 with TRBJ2-1, with D possibly being TRBD2 (5 bases). The CDR3 is 17 residues long. Per germline, CDR1 LNHDA and CDR2 SQIVND (reference sequence). Trimming cost V 3 bases and J 5 bases, with 20 bases left between them. The CDR3 DNA sequence: TGTGCCAGTAGTATTGGGCCTACAACTAGGTGGGACAATGAGCAGTTCTTC. Protein product: CASSIGPTTRWDNEQFF.

The gene calls are TRBV29-1 and TRBJ1-2; D unclear. Germline V gene sequence: CDR1 SQVTM, CDR2 ANQGSEA. V lost 5 bases and J lost 1, with 11 bases in between. The CDR3 has 13 residues. The CDR3 DNA is TGCAGCGTTCAGACAATTAGTAACTATGGCTACACCTTC. This gives the protein CSVQTISNYGYTF.

This rearrangement joins TRBV6-1 to TRBJ1-2; 7 nucleotides match TRBD1. The germline V gene has CDR1 MNHNS and CDR2 SASEGT. Losses at the gene ends were 2 bases for V and 4 bases for J; bases not matched to a gene: 4. There are 14 residues in the CDR3. The CDR3 region has the DNA TGTGCCAGCAGTGAACAGGGGGGGGGCTATGGCTACACCTTC. Translation gives CASSEQGGGYGYTF.

This chain links TRBV6-1 with TRBJ1-5, with 8 bases lining up with TRBD1. Per germline, CDR1 MNHNS and CDR2 SASEGT. The CDR3 totals 15 residues. Unmatched junction bases numbered 7, after V lost 3 bases and J lost 6 bases. CDR3 in amino acids: CASSDGATGAQPQHF. The CDR3 bases are TGTGCCAGCAGTGATGGGGCGACAGGGGCTCAGCCCCAGCATTTT.

In its sample, this clone was seen a few times. The J gene is TRBJ2-3, the V gene TRBV5-1, with TRBD2 matching 10 bases. With 3 bases clipped from V and 7 bases from J, the junction kept 11 bases outside the gene matches. The germline V gene has CDR1 SGHRS and CDR2 YFSETQ. CDR3 size: 16 residues. The CDR3 reads CASSYQIAGGSNTQYF. CDR3 nucleotide sequence: TGCGCCAGCAGCTACCAGATAGCGGGGGGCTCGAATACGCAGTATTTT.

The chain recombines TRBV2 with TRBJ2-2; unclear D gene. Germline V CDR1 and CDR2: SNHLY, FYNNEI. The CDR3 is 13 residues long. Trimming took off 2 bases at V and 6 bases at J, with 7 bases between the two ends. CDR3 sequence reads: CASSESVAGELFF. Here the CDR3 DNA reads TGTGCCAGCAGTGAATCGGTAGCCGGGGAGCTGTTTTTT.

The gene calls are TRBV18 and TRBJ2-7, with D hard to call. Trimming took 4 bases from V and 3 from J, leaving 13 bases between them. From germline, CDR1 is KGHSH and CDR2 LQKENI. The CDR3 covers 14 residues. The CDR3 DNA reads as TGTGCCAGCTCACGCCAGTTCCAGGACTACGAGCAGTACTTC. It is translated as CASSRQFQDYEQYF.

CDR3 nucleotides: TGTGCCAGCAGTTACAGCGGACAGACCTACGAGCAGTACTTC. This gives the protein CASSYSGQTYEQYF. The genes are TRBV6-5 and TRBJ2-7; D is perhaps TRBD1 (6 bases). The CDR3 length is 14 residues. V was cut by 2 bases and J by 2 bases, with 10 bases left in between. Germline loops: CDR1 MNHEY, CDR2 SVGAGI.

The V gene is TRBV3-1 (or the pseudogene TRBV3-2), the J gene TRBJ1-3; D is ambiguous. Trimming took 3 bases from V and 4 from J, leaving 10 bases between them. The CDR3 runs to 14 residues. CDR1 and CDR2 (germline): LGHDT, YNNKEL (reference sequence). CDR3 in DNA: TGTGCCAGCAGCCAGGATACAGCAGGAAACACCATATATTTT. It specifies CASSQDTAGNTIYF.

V usage is TRBV5-1 and J usage is TRBJ1-4; D remains unclear. Trimming cost V 5 bases and J 6 bases, with 14 bases left between them. The V gene's germline CDR1 is SGHRS and CDR2 YFSETQ. This CDR3 has 14 residues. This CDR3 reads CASSLRVGDEKLFF. The CDR3 coding sequence is TGCGCCAGCAGTCTTCGAGTCGGGGATGAAAAACTGTTTTTT.

This clone has a handful of counts. The chain joins TRBV25-1 to TRBJ2-7; 9 bases fit TRBD1. CDR1 and CDR2 (germline): MGHDK, SYGVNS. The junction had 2 bases not matched to a gene; V was cut back by 4 bases and J by 1 base. The CDR3 covers 14 residues. For the CDR3, the DNA is TGTGCCAGCAGTGGGACAGGGGTATCCTACGAGCAGTACTTC. Its translation is CASSGTGVSYEQYF.

In this sample, this clone turned up a few times. This chain connects TRBV30 to TRBJ2-7; 9 bases map to TRBD2. V lost 3 bases, J lost 1 base, and 1 base stayed unmatched. This CDR3 spans 13 amino acids. The germline V gene encodes CDR1 GTSNPN and CDR2 SVGIG (reference sequence). CDR3 sequence reads: CAWSLAGSYEQYF. For the CDR3, the DNA is TGTGCCTGGAGCCTAGCGGGGTCCTACGAGCAGTACTTC.

This clone was observed a handful of times. V and J are TRBV27 and TRBJ1-6; no clear D gene. The germline V gene encodes CDR1 MNHEY and CDR2 SMNVEV (reference sequence). This CDR3 spans 14 amino acids. V shed 5 bases and J shed 10 bases, with 15 bases lying between them. The CDR3 loop reads CASSVPGGNSPLHF. CDR3 DNA: TGTGCCAGCAGTGTCCCCGGTGGGAACTCACCCCTCCACTTT.

The chain's CDR3 is CAISERGQGANEQFF. The CDR3 DNA reads as TGTGCCATCAGTGAGCGGGGACAGGGGGCGAATGAGCAGTTCTTC. The gene calls are TRBV10-3 and TRBJ2-1; 12 bases align to TRBD1. Germline trimming cut 2 bases from V and 7 bases from J; bases unmatched to any gene: 3. Germline V gene sequence: CDR1 ENHRY, CDR2 SYGVKD. CDR3 size: 15 residues.